The sample holds many counts of the clone carrying this T cell receptor (beta chain). The antigen remains unidentified. Axillary draining lymph nodes of breast cancer patients supplied the node samples. The sample comes from a study of breast tumors, draining lymph nodes, adjacent tissues. CDR3 length: 15 amino acids. Per the germline V gene, CDR1 is SGHRS and CDR2 is YFSETQ. Trimming stripped 0 bases from V and 4 bases from J, with 12 bases between. TCRdb ran MiXCR on the multiplex PCR reads and lists one entry per CDR3 protein. The sample lists 150,000 to 200,000 distinct CDR3 sequences, 25% to 40% occurring once. Overall study findings and caveats: Tumors had less TCR diversity than lymph nodes, more than nontumor tissue. The data were judged consistent with most tumor T cells coming from lymph node and expanding in tumor. Luminal-like breast cancer showed significantly greater tumor-nontumor repertoire similarity than basal-like breast cancer did.

The chain has TRBV5-1 and TRBJ2-3; D might be TRBD2 (7 bases). Sequencing was done on a sample of axillary lymph node tissue. This clonotype was obtained from a female donor with breast cancer. Some clones in this sample may be carry-over from other donors' samples. The CDR3 DNA reads TGCGCCAGCAGCTTGGGTAGGGGGAGGGCAGATACGCAGTATTTT. Encoded protein: CASSLGRGRADTQYF.